This T cell receptor beta chain was identified in a study of cytomegalovirus exposure and HLA in healthy donors. Findings and limits, study-wide: In vitro assays verified that a few CMV-associated chains recognized CMV antigens specifically.

On this clone: The antigen is undetermined.

Vbeta (60) and Jbeta (13) primers were used in the PCR. Generated by immunoSEQ multiplex PCR, the TCRdb table keeps only in-frame clones and is missing some. The sample consists of some 150,000 clones, roughly 80% of them appearing once. The trim removed 6 bases at V and 4 bases at J, leaving 14 bases unmatched. Germline values: CDR1 SQVTM, CDR2 ANQGSEA. The CDR3 loop spans 16 amino acids. The receptor was isolated from a male donor in good health and CMV-seronegative. The specimen was PBMCs. The rearrangement links TRBV29-1 to TRBJ2-3; TRBD2 matches at 9 bases. CDR3 nucleotides: TGCAGCGTAGCCGTTTTATCAGCGGGGGGCTCAGATACGCAGTATTTT. As protein: CSVAVLSAGGSDTQYF.